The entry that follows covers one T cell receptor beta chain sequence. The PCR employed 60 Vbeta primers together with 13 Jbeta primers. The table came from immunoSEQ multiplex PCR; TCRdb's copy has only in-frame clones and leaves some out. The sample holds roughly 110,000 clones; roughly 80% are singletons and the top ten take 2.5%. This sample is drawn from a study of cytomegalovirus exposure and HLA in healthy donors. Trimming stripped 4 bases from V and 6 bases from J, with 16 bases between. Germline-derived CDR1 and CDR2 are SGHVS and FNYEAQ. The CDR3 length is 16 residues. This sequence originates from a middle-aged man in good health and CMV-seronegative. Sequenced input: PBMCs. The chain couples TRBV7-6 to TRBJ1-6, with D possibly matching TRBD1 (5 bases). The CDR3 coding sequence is TGTGCCAGCAGCTCGGACAACCTTGGGCTTAATTCACCCCTCCACTTT. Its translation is CASSSDNLGLNSPLHF.